These T cell receptor beta chains were read from a single sample in a study of OX40 agonist ivuxolimab in advanced cancers. Sequencing used immunoSEQ multiplex PCR; TCRdb keeps in-frame clones, though not all of them. Seen here are around 70,000 clones, approximately 80% observed once, and the top ten hold 6.5% to 7.5%. Sequenced material: CD4+ or CD8+ T cells sorted from blood, taken in a trial of the OX40 agonist ivuxolimab. These receptors all come from an adult with an advanced solid tumor such as melanoma, head and neck, liver or kidney cancer. Both conserved end residues are part of each CDR3. A D gene is named only where the DNA matches it firmly. Size is stated for part of the rows, as once, few or many counts, or as a class when the clone is expanded.

clone_size: .
v_call: TRBV5-4
d_call: .
j_call: TRBJ2-7
cdr3_aa: CASSEGGTMSSYEQYF
cdr3_nt: TGTGCCAGCAGCGAAGGTGGGACCATGAGCTCCTACGAGCAGTACTTC

clone_size: .
v_call: TRBV28
d_call: TRBD1
j_call: TRBJ2-5
cdr3_aa: CASSSIHGQGGGETQYF
cdr3_nt: TGTGCCAGCAGTTCAATTCACGGACAGGGTGGGGGGGAGACCCAGTACTTC

clone_size: .
v_call: TRBV7-3
d_call: .
j_call: TRBJ2-1
cdr3_aa: CASSLTATGRQFF
cdr3_nt: TGTGCCAGCAGCTTAACGGCTACAGGGAGACAGTTCTTC

clone_size: .
v_call: TRBV6-4
d_call: TRBD1
j_call: TRBJ1-5
cdr3_aa: CASSAELTGPKGNQPQHF
cdr3_nt: TGTGCCAGCAGTGCCGAATTGACAGGGCCGAAAGGCAATCAGCCCCAGCATTTT

clone_size: .
v_call: TRBV6-6
d_call: TRBD1
j_call: TRBJ1-2
cdr3_aa: CASRDYAGGADYGYTF
cdr3_nt: TGTGCCAGCAGGGACTACGCAGGGGGCGCGGACTATGGCTACACCTTC

clone_size: once
v_call: TRBV18
d_call: TRBD2
j_call: TRBJ2-7
cdr3_aa: CASSQGLAGGPAREQYF
cdr3_nt: TGTGCCAGCTCGCAGGGGCTAGCGGGAGGTCCCGCGCGCGAGCAGTACTTC

clone_size: .
v_call: TRBV5-1
d_call: .
j_call: TRBJ2-3
cdr3_aa: CASSLLRGPREDTQYF
cdr3_nt: TGCGCCAGCAGCTTGCTCCGGGGCCCTCGCGAAGATACGCAGTATTTT

clone_size: few
v_call: TRBV7-7
d_call: .
j_call: TRBJ2-3
cdr3_aa: CASSLSPGADTQYF
cdr3_nt: TGTGCCAGCAGCTTATCGCCGGGCGCAGATACGCAGTATTTT

clone_size: .
v_call: TRBV7-9
d_call: TRBD1
j_call: TRBJ1-2
cdr3_aa: CASSLEAGGNYGYTF
cdr3_nt: TGTGCCAGCAGCTTAGAGGCAGGGGGGAACTATGGCTACACCTTC

clone_size: .
v_call: TRBV19
d_call: TRBD1
j_call: TRBJ2-7
cdr3_aa: CASQDRSVSYEQYF
cdr3_nt: TGTGCCAGTCAGGACAGGTCAGTGTCCTACGAGCAGTACTTC

clone_size: .
v_call: TRBV9
d_call: .
j_call: TRBJ1-6
cdr3_aa: CASSPGGLNNSPLHF
cdr3_nt: TGTGCCAGCAGCCCCGGGGGGCTTAATAATTCACCCCTCCACTTT

clone_size: few
v_call: TRBV11-3
d_call: .
j_call: TRBJ2-3
cdr3_aa: CASSLQGLFGTDTQYF
cdr3_nt: TGTGCCAGCAGCCTCCAGGGTCTGTTTGGCACAGATACGCAGTATTTT

clone_size: .
v_call: TRBV7-2
d_call: TRBD1
j_call: TRBJ1-2
cdr3_aa: CASSLKDRLYDGYTF
cdr3_nt: TGTGCCAGCAGCTTAAAGGACAGGTTGTACGACGGCTACACCTTC

clone_size: .
v_call: TRBV6-5
d_call: .
j_call: TRBJ1-2
cdr3_aa: CASRTDARYGYTF
cdr3_nt: TGTGCCAGCAGAACGGACGCCCGCTATGGCTACACCTTC

clone_size: .
v_call: TRBV12-5
d_call: TRBD2
j_call: TRBJ2-1
cdr3_aa: CASGFGLAGGQSENEQFF
cdr3_nt: TGTGCTAGTGGTTTCGGGCTAGCGGGGGGGCAGAGCGAGAATGAGCAGTTCTTC

clone_size: .
v_call: TRBV5-1
d_call: .
j_call: TRBJ1-1
cdr3_aa: CASSLAITDYMNTEAFF
cdr3_nt: TGCGCCAGCAGCTTGGCCATTACAGATTATATGAACACTGAAGCTTTCTTT

clone_size: .
v_call: TRBV19
d_call: .
j_call: TRBJ1-3
cdr3_aa: CASQGGNTIYF
cdr3_nt: TGTGCCTCACAAGGGGGAAACACCATATATTTT

clone_size: .
v_call: TRBV6-5
d_call: .
j_call: TRBJ2-2
cdr3_aa: CASSVVRIAGELFF
cdr3_nt: TGTGCCAGCAGTGTGGTCAGAATCGCCGGGGAGCTGTTTTTT

clone_size: .
v_call: TRBV7-2
d_call: .
j_call: TRBJ2-2
cdr3_aa: CASSLKVAQGEPNTGELFF
cdr3_nt: TGTGCCAGCAGCTTAAAGGTGGCTCAGGGAGAGCCGAACACCGGGGAGCTGTTTTTT

clone_size: .
v_call: TRBV6-5
d_call: TRBD2
j_call: TRBJ2-7
cdr3_aa: CASSYKGLGAYEQYF
cdr3_nt: TGTGCCAGCAGTTACAAGGGACTAGGGGCCTACGAGCAGTACTTC

clone_size: .
v_call: TRBV9
d_call: TRBD1
j_call: TRBJ1-4
cdr3_aa: CASSSRTGLLDEKLFF
cdr3_nt: TGTGCCAGCAGCTCGAGGACAGGGCTCCTTGATGAAAAACTGTTTTTT

clone_size: .
v_call: TRBV18
d_call: .
j_call: TRBJ1-1
cdr3_aa: CASSPHAGIPIGTEAFF
cdr3_nt: TGTGCCAGCTCACCTCACGCAGGGATCCCCATTGGGACTGAAGCTTTCTTT

clone_size: few
v_call: TRBV9
d_call: .
j_call: TRBJ1-1
cdr3_aa: CASSVQPNTEAFF
cdr3_nt: TGTGCCAGCAGCGTACAGCCGAACACTGAAGCTTTCTTT

clone_size: .
v_call: TRBV10-3
d_call: .
j_call: TRBJ1-1
cdr3_aa: CAISDRQSNTEAFF
cdr3_nt: TGTGCCATCAGTGACCGCCAGTCGAACACTGAAGCTTTCTTT

clone_size: .
v_call: TRBV18
d_call: .
j_call: TRBJ2-1
cdr3_aa: CASSPGQGMNEQFF
cdr3_nt: TGTGCCAGCTCACCAGGGCAGGGGATGAATGAGCAGTTCTTC

clone_size: .
v_call: TRBV19
d_call: .
j_call: TRBJ1-2
cdr3_aa: CASSIDVRKRFYGYTF
cdr3_nt: TGTGCCAGTAGTATAGATGTCCGGAAACGATTCTATGGCTACACCTTC

clone_size: .
v_call: TRBV6-6
d_call: .
j_call: TRBJ1-2
cdr3_aa: CASSSGQIYGYTF
cdr3_nt: TGTGCCAGCAGTTCTGGGCAGATCTATGGCTACACCTTC

clone_size: few
v_call: TRBV28
d_call: .
j_call: TRBJ1-1
cdr3_aa: CASSSVIGGGNTEAFF
cdr3_nt: TGTGCCAGCAGTTCCGTTATAGGGGGGGGGAACACTGAAGCTTTCTTT

clone_size: few
v_call: TRBV25-1
d_call: TRBD1
j_call: TRBJ1-1
cdr3_aa: CASSEFGGRGTEAFF
cdr3_nt: TGTGCCAGCAGTGAATTCGGTGGCAGGGGGACTGAAGCTTTCTTT

clone_size: .
v_call: TRBV5-4
d_call: .
j_call: TRBJ2-3
cdr3_aa: CASSQPTGFSTDTQYF
cdr3_nt: TGTGCCAGCAGCCAACCGACAGGATTTAGCACAGATACGCAGTATTTT

clone_size: .
v_call: TRBV28
d_call: TRBD2
j_call: TRBJ2-7
cdr3_aa: CASSPGTSGLYEQYF
cdr3_nt: TGTGCCAGCAGTCCGGGGACTAGCGGACTTTACGAGCAGTACTTC

clone_size: .
v_call: TRBV6-5
d_call: TRBD1
j_call: TRBJ2-5
cdr3_aa: CASSRQGTETQYF
cdr3_nt: TGTGCCAGCAGTCGACAGGGGACAGAGACCCAGTACTTC

clone_size: .
v_call: TRBV28
d_call: TRBD1
j_call: TRBJ2-7
cdr3_aa: CASSEATGDIYEQYF
cdr3_nt: TGTGCCAGCAGTGAGGCGACAGGGGATATTTACGAGCAGTACTTC

clone_size: .
v_call: TRBV4-1
d_call: .
j_call: TRBJ2-7
cdr3_aa: CASSQEDRWGEQYF
cdr3_nt: TGCGCCAGCAGCCAAGAGGACAGATGGGGCGAGCAGTACTTC

clone_size: .
v_call: TRBV28
d_call: TRBD1
j_call: TRBJ1-2
cdr3_aa: CASSLYGGQLYGYTF
cdr3_nt: TGTGCCAGCAGTTTATACGGGGGACAGCTCTATGGCTACACCTTC

clone_size: .
v_call: TRBV29-1
d_call: TRBD1
j_call: TRBJ2-7
cdr3_aa: CSGGQTYYEQYF
cdr3_nt: TGCAGCGGGGGACAGACCTACTACGAGCAGTACTTC

clone_size: .
v_call: TRBV5-1
d_call: TRBD2
j_call: TRBJ2-1
cdr3_aa: CASSLTLAGRYNEQFF
cdr3_nt: TGCGCCAGCAGCTTAACCCTAGCGGGGCGGTACAATGAGCAGTTCTTC

clone_size: once
v_call: TRBV7-9
d_call: TRBD1
j_call: TRBJ2-7
cdr3_aa: CASTGTVGSYEQYF
cdr3_nt: TGTGCCAGCACCGGGACAGTGGGATCCTACGAGCAGTACTTC

clone_size: .
v_call: TRBV6-4
d_call: TRBD2
j_call: TRBJ2-3
cdr3_aa: CASIRGPTLQTSGGSDTQYF
cdr3_nt: TGTGCCAGCATTAGGGGTCCGACCCTACAGACTAGCGGGGGGTCAGATACGCAGTATTTT

clone_size: once
v_call: TRBV11-3
d_call: TRBD1
j_call: TRBJ2-1
cdr3_aa: CASSLDGQGMGEQFF
cdr3_nt: TGTGCCAGCAGCTTAGACGGACAGGGTATGGGTGAGCAGTTCTTC

clone_size: .
v_call: TRBV2
d_call: .
j_call: TRBJ2-3
cdr3_aa: CASRVVGSTDTQYF
cdr3_nt: TGTGCCAGCCGGGTCGTCGGGAGCACAGATACGCAGTATTTT

clone_size: .
v_call: TRBV7-3
d_call: .
j_call: TRBJ2-1
cdr3_aa: CASSLSSGYEQFF
cdr3_nt: TGTGCCAGCAGCTTATCATCGGGGTATGAGCAGTTCTTC

clone_size: .
v_call: TRBV2
d_call: TRBD1
j_call: TRBJ2-1
cdr3_aa: CASKRTGGNNEQFF
cdr3_nt: TGTGCCAGCAAAAGGACAGGGGGTAACAATGAGCAGTTCTTC

clone_size: .
v_call: TRBV19
d_call: .
j_call: TRBJ1-1
cdr3_aa: CASSTGFMNTEAFF
cdr3_nt: TGTGCCAGTAGTACAGGTTTTATGAACACTGAAGCTTTCTTT

clone_size: .
v_call: TRBV5-1
d_call: .
j_call: TRBJ1-1
cdr3_aa: CASSPRRFNEAFF
cdr3_nt: TGCGCCAGCAGCCCTAGACGTTTCAATGAAGCTTTCTTT